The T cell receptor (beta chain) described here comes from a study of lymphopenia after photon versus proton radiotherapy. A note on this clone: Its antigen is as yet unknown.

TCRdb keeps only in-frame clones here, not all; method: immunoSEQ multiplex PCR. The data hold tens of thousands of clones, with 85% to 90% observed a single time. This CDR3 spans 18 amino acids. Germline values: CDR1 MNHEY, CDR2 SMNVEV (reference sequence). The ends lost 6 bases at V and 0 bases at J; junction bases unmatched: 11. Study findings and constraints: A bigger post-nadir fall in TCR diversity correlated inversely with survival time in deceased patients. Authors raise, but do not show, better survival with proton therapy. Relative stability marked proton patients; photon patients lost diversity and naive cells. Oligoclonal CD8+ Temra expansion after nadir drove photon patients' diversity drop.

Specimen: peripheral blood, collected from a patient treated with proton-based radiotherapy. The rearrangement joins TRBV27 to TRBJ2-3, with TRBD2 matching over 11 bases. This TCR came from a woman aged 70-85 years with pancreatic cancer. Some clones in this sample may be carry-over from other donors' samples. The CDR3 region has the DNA TGTGCCAGCAGCTACCGTGGACTAGCGGGTTTTAGCACAGATACGCAGTATTTT. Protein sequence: CASSYRGLAGFSTDTQYF.